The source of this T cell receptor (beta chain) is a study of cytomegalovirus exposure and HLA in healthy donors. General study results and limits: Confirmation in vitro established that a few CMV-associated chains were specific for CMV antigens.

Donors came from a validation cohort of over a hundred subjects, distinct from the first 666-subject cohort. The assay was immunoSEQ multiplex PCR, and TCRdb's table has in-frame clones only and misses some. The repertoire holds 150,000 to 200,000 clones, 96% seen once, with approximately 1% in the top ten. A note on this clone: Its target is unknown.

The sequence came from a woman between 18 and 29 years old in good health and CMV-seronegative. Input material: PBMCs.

The CDR3 DNA reads TGTGCCAGCAGTCCCAAAGGGGGCGACAATGAGCAGTTCTTC. Encoded protein: CASSPKGGDNEQFF. The chain is built from TRBV7-3 and TRBJ2-1; 7 positions agree with TRBD1. V gave up 6 bases and J gave up 5 bases; unmatched junction bases: 7. The CDR3 runs 14 residues. The V gene's germline CDR1 is SGHTA and CDR2 FQGTGA.